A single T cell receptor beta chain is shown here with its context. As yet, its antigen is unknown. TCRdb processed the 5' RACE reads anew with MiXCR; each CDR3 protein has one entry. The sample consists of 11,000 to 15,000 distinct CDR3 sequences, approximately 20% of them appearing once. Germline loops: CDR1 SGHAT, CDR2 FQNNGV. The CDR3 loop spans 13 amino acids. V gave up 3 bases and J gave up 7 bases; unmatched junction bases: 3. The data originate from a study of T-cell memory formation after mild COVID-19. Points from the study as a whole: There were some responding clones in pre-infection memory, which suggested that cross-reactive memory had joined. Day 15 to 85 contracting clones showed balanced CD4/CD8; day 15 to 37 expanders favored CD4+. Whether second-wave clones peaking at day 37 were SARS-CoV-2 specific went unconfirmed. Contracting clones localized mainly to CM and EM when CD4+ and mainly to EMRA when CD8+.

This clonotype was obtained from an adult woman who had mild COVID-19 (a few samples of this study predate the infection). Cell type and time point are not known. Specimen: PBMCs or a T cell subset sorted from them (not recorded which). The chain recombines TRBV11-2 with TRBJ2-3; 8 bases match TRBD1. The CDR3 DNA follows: TGTGCCAGCAGCTTGGACAGGGACCATACGCAGTATTTT. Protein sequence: CASSLDRDHTQYF.